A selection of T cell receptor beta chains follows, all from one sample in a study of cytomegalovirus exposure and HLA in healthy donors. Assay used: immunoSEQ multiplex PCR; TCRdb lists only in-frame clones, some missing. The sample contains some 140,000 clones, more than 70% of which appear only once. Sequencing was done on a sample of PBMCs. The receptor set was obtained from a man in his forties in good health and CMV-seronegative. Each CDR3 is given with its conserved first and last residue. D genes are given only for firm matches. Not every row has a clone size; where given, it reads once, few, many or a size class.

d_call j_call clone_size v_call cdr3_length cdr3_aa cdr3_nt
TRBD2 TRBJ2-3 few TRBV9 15 CASSVGGGAEYTQYF TGTGCCAGCAGCGTAGGCGGGGGGGCCGAATATACGCAGTATTTT
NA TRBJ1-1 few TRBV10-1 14 CASSPRLLNTEAFF TGCGCCAGCAGCCCCCGGTTGCTGAACACTGAAGCTTTCTTT
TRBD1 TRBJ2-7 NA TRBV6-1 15 CASPSPQGPTYEQYF TGTGCCAGCCCCTCGCCACAGGGGCCCACCTACGAGCAGTACTTC
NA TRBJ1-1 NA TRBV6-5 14 CASSYQAGETEAFF TGTGCCAGCAGTTACCAGGCGGGGGAAACTGAAGCTTTCTTT
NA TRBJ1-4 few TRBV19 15 CASSTDSATNEKLFF TGTGCCAGTAGTACCGACAGTGCAACTAATGAAAAACTGTTTTTT
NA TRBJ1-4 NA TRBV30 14 CAWSGARGVEKLFF TGTGCCTGGTCTGGGGCCAGGGGAGTCGAAAAACTGTTTTTT
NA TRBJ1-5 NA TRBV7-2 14 CASSARQGNQPQHF TGTGCCAGCAGCGCTAGACAGGGCAATCAGCCCCAGCATTTT
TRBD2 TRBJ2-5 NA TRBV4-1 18 CASSHVAGGPGRQETQYF TGCGCCAGCAGCCACGTAGCGGGAGGCCCCGGACGGCAAGAGACCCAGTACTTC
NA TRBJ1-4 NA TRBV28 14 CASSPGGENEKLFF TGTGCCAGCAGTCCGGGGGGGGAAAATGAAAAACTGTTTTTT
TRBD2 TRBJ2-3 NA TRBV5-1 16 CASSWRIAGATDTQYF TGCGCCAGCAGCTGGCGTATTGCGGGAGCTACAGATACGCAGTATTTT
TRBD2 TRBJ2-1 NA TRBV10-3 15 CAISEGLADYNEQFF TGTGCCATCAGTGAGGGGCTAGCGGATTACAATGAGCAGTTCTTC
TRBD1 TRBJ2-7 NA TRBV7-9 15 CASSPGTGTAYEQYF TGTGCCAGCAGCCCCGGGACAGGGACCGCCTACGAGCAGTACTTC
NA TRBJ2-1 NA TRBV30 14 CAWSVVSTYNEQFF TGTGCCTGGAGTGTAGTAAGTACTTACAATGAGCAGTTCTTC
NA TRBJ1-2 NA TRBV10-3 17 CAISESYSGGHNYGYTF TGTGCCATCAGTGAGTCTTATTCGGGGGGCCACAACTATGGCTACACCTTC
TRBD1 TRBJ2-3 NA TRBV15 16 CATSTTGQGRADTQYF TGTGCCACCAGCACAACGGGACAGGGTCGTGCAGATACGCAGTATTTT
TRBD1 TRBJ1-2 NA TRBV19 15 CASSIEGQGAAGYTF TGTGCCAGTAGTATAGAGGGACAGGGAGCGGCTGGCTACACCTTC
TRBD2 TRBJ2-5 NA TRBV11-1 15 CASSLLGLAGETQYF TGTGCCAGCAGCTTATTGGGACTAGCGGGAGAGACCCAGTACTTC
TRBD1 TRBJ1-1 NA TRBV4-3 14 CASSHGTENTEAFF TGCGCCAGCAGCCACGGGACAGAGAACACTGAAGCTTTCTTT
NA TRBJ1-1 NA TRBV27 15 CASSLLGRENTEAFF TGTGCCAGCAGTTTATTAGGACGGGAGAACACTGAAGCTTTCTTT
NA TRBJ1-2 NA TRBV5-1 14 CASSFDGEYYGYTF TGCGCCAGCAGCTTTGATGGAGAATATTATGGCTACACCTTC
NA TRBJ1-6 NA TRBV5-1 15 CASSLWAGNNSPLHF TGCGCCAGCAGCTTGTGGGCAGGGAATAATTCACCCCTCCACTTT
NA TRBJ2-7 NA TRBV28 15 CASSWGLPSSYEQYF TGTGCCAGCAGCTGGGGACTCCCGTCATCCTACGAGCAGTACTTC
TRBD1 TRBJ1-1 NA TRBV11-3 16 CASSRTHRGDGTEAFF TGTGCCAGCAGCCGAACCCACAGGGGAGACGGCACTGAAGCTTTCTTT
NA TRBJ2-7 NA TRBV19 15 CASALGQGGSYEQYF TGTGCCAGTGCCCTGGGGCAGGGGGGCTCCTACGAGCAGTACTTC
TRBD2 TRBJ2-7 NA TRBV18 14 CASSPTGTSTEQYF TGTGCCAGCTCACCAACCGGGACTAGCACCGAGCAGTACTTC
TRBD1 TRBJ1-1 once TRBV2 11 CATGTGIEAFF TGTGCCACCGGGACAGGGATTGAAGCTTTCTTT
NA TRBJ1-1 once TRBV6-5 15 CASSRARGLGTEAFF TGTGCCAGCAGCCGGGCCCGGGGGTTGGGTACTGAAGCTTTCTTT
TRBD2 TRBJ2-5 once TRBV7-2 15 CASSLQPSGQETQYF TGTGCCAGCAGCCTCCAACCTAGCGGCCAAGAGACCCAGTACTTC
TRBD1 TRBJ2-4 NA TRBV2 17 CASSVPPDREPKNIQYF TGTGCCAGCAGTGTCCCTCCGGACAGGGAGCCCAAAAACATTCAGTACTTC
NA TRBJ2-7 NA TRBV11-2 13 CASSWPTSYEQYF TGTGCCAGCAGCTGGCCAACAAGCTACGAGCAGTACTTC
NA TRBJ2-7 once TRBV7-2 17 CASSLPIAPTPLYEQYF TGTGCCAGCAGCCTCCCGATAGCCCCGACCCCTCTCTACGAGCAGTACTTC
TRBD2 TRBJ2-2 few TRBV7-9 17 CASSLRSSGGDTGELFF TGTGCCAGCAGCCTCCGCTCTAGCGGGGGGGACACCGGGGAGCTGTTTTTT
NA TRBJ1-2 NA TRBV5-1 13 CASSLAFNYGYTF TGCGCCAGCAGCTTGGCGTTCAACTATGGCTACACCTTC
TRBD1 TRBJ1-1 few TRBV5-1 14 CASSLADRGTEAFF TGCGCCAGCAGCTTGGCGGACAGGGGGACTGAAGCTTTCTTT
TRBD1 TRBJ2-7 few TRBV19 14 CASSSGTGTYEQYF TGTGCCAGTAGTAGCGGGACAGGGACCTACGAGCAGTACTTC
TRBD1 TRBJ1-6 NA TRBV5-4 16 CASSLGGGTGTSPLHF TGTGCCAGCAGCTTGGGGGGCGGGACAGGGACGTCACCCCTCCACTTT
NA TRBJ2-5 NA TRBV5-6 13 CASSLVGGETQYF TGTGCCAGCAGCTTAGTAGGGGGAGAGACCCAGTACTTC
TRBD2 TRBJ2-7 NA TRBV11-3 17 CASSNLGTSGGAGEQYF TGTGCCAGCAGCAACTTGGGGACTAGCGGGGGGGCGGGGGAGCAGTACTTC
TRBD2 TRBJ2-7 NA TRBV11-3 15 CASSLVRGAPYEQYF TGTGCCAGCAGCTTAGTGCGGGGGGCCCCCTACGAGCAGTACTTC
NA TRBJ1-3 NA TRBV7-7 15 CASSLATGPGNTIYF TGTGCCAGCAGCTTAGCGACAGGCCCGGGAAACACCATATATTTT
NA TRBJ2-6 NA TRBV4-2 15 CASSPTGSGANVLTF TGTGCCAGCAGCCCTACAGGGAGTGGGGCCAACGTCCTGACTTTC
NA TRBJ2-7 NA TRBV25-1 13 CASSDYSSYEQYF TGTGCCAGCAGTGATTACAGCTCCTACGAGCAGTACTTC
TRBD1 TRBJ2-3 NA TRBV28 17 CASRAVQGTYVGDTQYF TGTGCCAGCAGAGCCGTACAGGGGACCTATGTGGGAGATACGCAGTATTTT
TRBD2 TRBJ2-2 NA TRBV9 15 CASSPGTSGNRELFF TGTGCCAGCAGCCCCGGGACTAGCGGGAACAGGGAGCTGTTTTTT
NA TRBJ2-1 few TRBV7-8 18 CASSLATVTGRIRIEQFF TGTGCCAGCAGCTTAGCGACCGTCACAGGCCGAATCCGTATTGAGCAGTTCTTC
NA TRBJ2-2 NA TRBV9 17 CASSDHLGQFNTGELFF TGTGCCAGCAGCGACCATCTGGGACAATTTAACACCGGGGAGCTGTTTTTT
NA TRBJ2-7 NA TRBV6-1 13 CASSMADSYEQYF TGTGCCAGCAGCATGGCAGACTCCTACGAGCAGTACTTC
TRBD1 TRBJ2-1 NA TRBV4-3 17 CASSQDWTGTGGNEQFF TGCGCCAGCAGCCAAGATTGGACCGGGACAGGGGGCAATGAGCAGTTCTTC